This T cell receptor beta chain was recorded in a study of cytomegalovirus exposure and HLA in healthy donors. Germline CDR1 MRHNA, CDR2 SNTAGT. The CDR3 runs 16 residues. The trim removed 5 bases at V and 3 bases at J, leaving 6 bases unmatched. Primers: 60 Vbeta forward and 13 Jbeta reverse. TCRdb's table, derived via immunoSEQ multiplex PCR, lists solely in-frame clones and lacks some. This sample has some 150,000 clones, with approximately 76% found just once. Sequencing was carried out using PBMCs. This receptor was identified in a man in his sixties in good health and CMV-seronegative. V and J are TRBV6-4 and TRBJ2-2, with TRBD2 matching over 10 bases. CDR3 amino acids: CASSRSSGSYTGELFF. As DNA, the CDR3 is TGTGCCAGCAGTCGGTCTAGCGGGAGTTACACCGGGGAGCTGTTTTTT.